A single sample is the source of the 9 T cell receptor beta chains below, sequenced in a study of cytomegalovirus exposure and HLA in healthy donors. Use of 60 Vbeta and 13 Jbeta primers characterized the PCR. Assay used: immunoSEQ multiplex PCR; TCRdb lists only in-frame clones, some missing. Of approximately 150,000 clones in the sample, 80% are singletons; the top ten hold roughly 1.2%. The sequencing sample was made of PBMCs. These receptors were collected from a woman in her fifties or sixties in good health and CMV-seronegative.

The chain is built from TRBV5-5 and TRBJ1-6, with unresolved D. This CDR3 spans 14 amino acids. Germline-derived CDR1 and CDR2 are SGHKS and YYEKEE (reference sequence). Trimming pared 1 base from V and 6 bases from J, leaving 8 bases between. The CDR3 is CASSLLQPNSPLHF. The CDR3 DNA follows: TGTGCCAGCAGCTTGCTACAGCCTAATTCACCCCTCCACTTT.

This rearrangement joins TRBV5-1 to TRBJ2-1, with 8 nucleotides matching TRBD2. With 0 bases clipped from V and 6 bases from J, the junction kept 11 bases outside the gene matches. CDR1 and CDR2 from the germline V gene are SGHRS and YFSETQ. The CDR3 has 17 residues. As DNA, the CDR3 is TGCGCCAGCAGCTTGGGAGGTGCAGCGGGAGTGGGCAATGAGCAGTTCTTC. This sequence encodes CASSLGGAAGVGNEQFF.

The V and J genes are TRBV5-1 and TRBJ2-3; D is uncertain. The CDR3 sequence is 12 residues long. Germline CDR1 SGHRS, CDR2 YFSETQ. V lost 0 bases and J lost 8, with 7 bases in between. CDR3 coding DNA: TGCGCCAGCAGCTTGGAAAGAGGTACGCAGTATTTT. Translation: CASSLERGTQYF.

This clone was picked up one time. This chain uses TRBV28 with TRBJ2-2, with 9 nucleotides matching TRBD1. The CDR3 is 16 amino acids. From germline, CDR1 is MDHEN and CDR2 SYDVKM. The J segment lost 6 bases and the V segment lost 5 bases, leaving 10 bases of the junction unmatched. CDR3 sequence (DNA): TGTGCCAGCAGTCGCCGGGACAGGGTTTCGGCCGGGGAGCTGTTTTTT. This encodes CASSRRDRVSAGELFF. Together with reference TRBV28 and TRBJ2-2, the CDR3 gives the full variable domain: DVKVTQSSRYLVKRTGEKVFLECVQDMDHENMFWYRQDPGLGLRLIYFSYDVKMKEKGDIPEGYSVSREKKERFSLILESASTNQTSMYLCASSRRDRVSAGELFFGEGSRLTVL.

This chain links TRBV19 with TRBJ1-1, with no clear D. V was shortened by 0 bases and J by 2 bases, with 10 bases between the two germline ends. The length of the CDR3 is 15 residues. CDR1 LNHDA and CDR2 SQIVND come from the germline V gene (reference sequence). The CDR3 sequence: CASSIDQAGNTEAFF. The CDR3 DNA reads as TGTGCCAGTAGTATAGATCAGGCGGGTAACACTGAAGCTTTCTTT.

The chain combines TRBV30 with TRBJ1-1, with D unresolved. V lost 5 bases and J lost 8, with 12 bases in between. The germline V gene encodes CDR1 GTSNPN and CDR2 SVGIG (reference sequence). The CDR3 spans 11 residues. The CDR3 loop reads CAWSWGGEAFF. Here the CDR3 DNA reads TGTGCCTGGTCATGGGGAGGGGAAGCTTTCTTT.

This clone was counted a single time. V is TRBV5-4 and J is TRBJ2-5, with D perhaps matching TRBD2 (5 bases). V was clipped by 0 bases and J by 2 bases, with 14 bases between them. Germline V gives CDR1 SGHNT, CDR2 YYREEE (reference sequence). The CDR3 is 16 amino acids. CDR3 coding DNA: TGTGCCAGCAGCTTGGCCGGGTCCTCGGGGCAAGAGACCCAGTACTTC. Translated: CASSLAGSSGQETQYF.

The chain links TRBV6-4 to TRBJ2-5, with TRBD1 identical over 8 bases. Near its end, the DNA agrees better with TRBJ2-7, so the J call may be wrong. The CDR3 is made up of 14 amino acids. Germline assignment: CDR1 MRHNA and CDR2 SNTAGT. CDR3 in DNA: TGTGCCAGCGAAACGGGACAGGCAGCTTACGAGCAGTACTTC. This encodes CASETGQAAYEQYF.

This clone was seen a few times. This chain connects TRBV6-5 to TRBJ2-7; D unclear. Germline assignment: CDR1 MNHEY and CDR2 SVGAGI. V dropped 2 bases and J dropped 7 bases, with 18 bases sitting between them. The CDR3 runs 15 residues. The CDR3 DNA sequence: TGTGCCAGCAGTTACGTGCGCACAGTGATTGGGGAGCAGTACTTC. Protein sequence: CASSYVRTVIGEQYF.